The rows below give T cell receptor beta chains drawn from one sample of a study of CD8+ T cells in alopecia areata. Produced via immunoSEQ multiplex PCR; TCRdb's table is partial and in-frame only. The data show fewer than 200,000 clones, approximately 65% seen once. The input for sequencing was CD8+ T cells sorted from blood, taken at week 0. The origin of the receptors is a human donor with alopecia areata. Each CDR3 is given with its conserved first and last residue. A D gene is named only where the DNA matches it firmly. Only part of the rows carry a size: once, few, many, or a class if the clone is expanded.

j_gene | abundance | d_gene | v_gene | CDR3nt | CDR3aa
TRBJ2-3 | - | - | TRBV27 | TGTGCCAGCAGTCTAAGGAAGAGCACAGATACGCAGTATTTT | CASSLRKSTDTQYF
TRBJ1-2 | - | TRBD1 | TRBV7-9 | TGTGCCAGCAGCTTGAGGCAGGGGGATGGCTACACCTTC | CASSLRQGDGYTF
TRBJ2-3 | - | - | TRBV10-3 | TGTGCCATCAGGGATCCAAAGGGAGCAGATACGCAGTATTTT | CAIRDPKGADTQYF
TRBJ2-1 | few | - | TRBV27 | TGTGCCAGTTCGGCCAGGGCAGGAGACTACAATGAGCAGTTCTTC | CASSARAGDYNEQFF
TRBJ2-3 | once | TRBD2 | TRBV5-4 | TGTGCCAGCAGCTTGGGTGGAGCGGGGGGCCGCACAGATACGCAGTATTTT | CASSLGGAGGRTDTQYF
TRBJ1-1 | - | - | TRBV29-1 | TGCAGCGCCGAACGGGACACAGATCGAGCTTTCTTT | CSAERDTDRAFF
TRBJ1-1 | few | - | TRBV25-1 | TGTGCCAGCAGTGATGACAGGATATATGAAGCTTTCTTT | CASSDDRIYEAFF
TRBJ1-6 | - | TRBD1 | TRBV27 | TGTGCCAGCAGTATAGGGGGCAATTCACCCCTCCACTTT | CASSIGGNSPLHF
TRBJ2-7 | - | - | TRBV30 | TGTGCCTGGAGTGTACCAGGAGCTGGGTACGAGCAGTACTTC | CAWSVPGAGYEQYF
TRBJ1-5 | - | - | TRBV6-5 | TGTGCCAGCAGTTATAATGTAAATCAGCCCCAGCATTTT | CASSYNVNQPQHF
TRBJ2-7 | - | - | TRBV15 | TGTGCCACCAGCAGAGATCGCGGGGCGGGCGAGCAGTACTTC | CATSRDRGAGEQYF
TRBJ2-3 | - | TRBD2 | TRBV2 | TGTGCCAGCAGTCCCCGGGGGGGAGTTTGGTCCACAGATACGCAGTATTTT | CASSPRGGVWSTDTQYF
TRBJ2-3 | few | - | TRBV7-2 | TGTGCCAGCAGCTTCCAATTTAATACGCAGTATTTT | CASSFQFNTQYF
TRBJ1-2 | - | - | TRBV6-5 | TGTGCCAGCAGTTCCCATGGGGGCTATGGCTACACCTTC | CASSSHGGYGYTF
TRBJ2-7 | - | - | TRBV29-1 | TGCAGCGTTGAAGGAGAGGGCTCCTCCTACGAGCAGTACTTC | CSVEGEGSSYEQYF
TRBJ2-2 | - | TRBD2 | TRBV9 | TGTGCCAGCAGCGTGACGGGGGGGCCGTCCGGGGAGCTGTTTTTT | CASSVTGGPSGELFF
TRBJ1-2 | - | TRBD1 | TRBV7-9 | TGTGCCAGCAGGACAGGGGAAAAGGACTATGGCTACACCTTC | CASRTGEKDYGYTF
TRBJ1-4 | few | - | TRBV5-6 | TGTGCCAGCAGCCGGACAGTTAATGAAAAACTGTTTTTT | CASSRTVNEKLFF
TRBJ1-1 | - | - | TRBV29-1 | TGCAGCGTTCCTACTCGGAACACTGAAGCTTTCTTT | CSVPTRNTEAFF
TRBJ2-7 | - | - | TRBV5-6 | TGTGCCAGCAGCCCCGGGACAAATGGGCAGTACTTC | CASSPGTNGQYF
TRBJ2-3 | few | - | TRBV18 | TGTGCCAGCTCACCACCTTACGGCACAGATACGCAGTATTTT | CASSPPYGTDTQYF
TRBJ1-1 | - | - | TRBV7-9 | TGTGCCAGCAGGATGCAGGAGAACACTGAAGCTTTCTTT | CASRMQENTEAFF
TRBJ2-5 | - | - | TRBV27 | TGTGCCAGCAGTTTAAAGTCCGATCCGACAGGAATAGAGACCCAGTACTTC | CASSLKSDPTGIETQYF
TRBJ2-7 | - | - | TRBV7-6 | TGTGCCAGCAGCTCAGAGGGTGTGGGACTTTACGAGCAGTACTTC | CASSSEGVGLYEQYF
TRBJ1-5 | few | - | TRBV6-5 | TGTGCCAGCAGTTGGGGGTGGGGGGATCAGCCCCAGCATTTT | CASSWGWGDQPQHF
TRBJ2-3 | - | - | TRBV6-6 | TGTGCCAGCACGTCCGGGACCCAGGCGGGCACAGATACGCAGTATTTT | CASTSGTQAGTDTQYF
TRBJ2-5 | - | - | TRBV5-5 | TGTGCCAGCAGCAAAGACTTGACAGTTCAAGAGACCCAGTACTTC | CASSKDLTVQETQYF
TRBJ2-7 | - | TRBD1 | TRBV6-9 | TGTGCCAGCAGTTATAGGGGGACAGGGTGTACCCACGAGCAGTACTTC | CASSYRGTGCTHEQYF
TRBJ2-7 | once | - | TRBV7-2 | TGTGCCAGCAGCTTAGTGGAAGGGGGGTACGAGCAGTACTTC | CASSLVEGGYEQYF